This T cell receptor beta chain derives from a study of blood T cell repertoires in COVID-19. Study-wide context: The samples span acute and convalescent COVID-19 from the United States, Italy and Spain. PBMCs, B-cell-depleted T cells, or T cells were the source of the cDNA or gDNA that made up the material.

Original methodology: The authors estimated nucleated cell counts from reference gene primer amplification. This table comes from immunoSEQ multiplex PCR, and its TCRdb copy is limited to in-frame clones, with some not included. V, J and clone size derive from that table, while D and trimming were established from the DNA sequence. The data hold 11,000 to 15,000 clones, with about 91% observed a single time. Material: peripheral blood. The clonotype was recovered from a human donor in a cohort sampled during active COVID-19.

The CDR3 DNA reads TGTGCCAGTAGACGACAGGGAAGTCTAACTGAAGCTTTCTTT. Its protein is CASRRQGSLTEAFF. The V call is TRBV19, the J call TRBJ1-1; 7 bases agree with TRBD1. Trimming took 6 bases from V and 5 from J; bases not matched to a gene: 9. Per germline, CDR1 LNHDA and CDR2 SQIVND (reference sequence). The CDR3 is made up of 14 amino acids.